The clone carrying this TCR beta chain was seen more than once but under ten times. The antigen is undetermined. The sample originates from a study of response to subunit inactivated influenza vaccine. Overall study findings and caveats: New T cells are recruited in small numbers by each seasonal influenza vaccination, according to the authors' suggestion.

Germline CDR1 and CDR2: SGHRS and YFSETQ. CDR3 length: 16 residues. Trimming stripped 1 base from V and 4 bases from J, with 17 bases between. TCRdb re-derived calls from the RT-PCR reads in MiXCR, one entry per CDR3 protein. The table records roughly 780,000 distinct CDR3 sequences, around a sixth of them present only once. This sequence was found in a man aged 45-65 years who received an inactivated influenza vaccine. The sample consisted of PBMCs from blood, taken 4 to 6 days after vaccination. This chain connects TRBV5-1 to TRBJ1-2; TRBD1 might be the D (6 bases). The CDR3 sequence: CASSLIGGQSSYGYTF. CDR3 nucleotide sequence: TGCGCCAGCAGCTTGATCGGGGGGCAATCTTCCTATGGCTACACCTTC. Looking up the rest from reference TRBV5-1 and TRBJ1-2 gives the full variable domain: KAGVTQTPRYLIKTRGQQVTLSCSPISGHRSVSWYQQTPGQGLQFLFEYFSETQRNKGNFPGRFSGRQFSNSRSEMNVSTLELGDSALYLCASSLIGGQSSYGYTFGSGTRLTVV.